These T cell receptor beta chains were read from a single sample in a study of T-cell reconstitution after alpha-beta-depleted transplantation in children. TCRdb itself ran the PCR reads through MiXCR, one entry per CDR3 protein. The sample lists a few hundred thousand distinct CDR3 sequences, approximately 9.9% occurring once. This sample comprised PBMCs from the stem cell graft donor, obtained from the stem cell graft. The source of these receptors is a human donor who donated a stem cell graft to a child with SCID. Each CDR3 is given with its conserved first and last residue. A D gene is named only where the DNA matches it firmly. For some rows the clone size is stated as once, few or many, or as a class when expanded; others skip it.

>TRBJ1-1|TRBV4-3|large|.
TGCGCCAGCAGCCAGGATTGGACAGCGCTCTTTATGAACACTGAAGCTTTCTTT
CASSQDWTALFMNTEAFF
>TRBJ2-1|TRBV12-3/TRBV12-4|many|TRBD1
TGTGCCAGCAGCCACCAGGACAGGGTGAATGAGCAGTTCTTC
CASSHQDRVNEQFF
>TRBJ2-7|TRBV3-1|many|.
TGTGCCAGCAGCCCGGTGACGCGGACCTACGAGCAGTACTTC
CASSPVTRTYEQYF
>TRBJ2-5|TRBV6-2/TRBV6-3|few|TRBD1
TGTGCCAGCAGCCGGACAGGGGCGGCTTGGGGAGAGACCCAGTACTTC
CASSRTGAAWGETQYF
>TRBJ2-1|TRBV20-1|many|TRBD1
TGCAGTGGGACGGACAGGGGAGTTATGAGCTCCTACAATGAGCAGTTCTTC
CSGTDRGVMSSYNEQFF
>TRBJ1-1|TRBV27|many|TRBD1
TGTGCCAGCAGTTTATCGGGAGGGGGCTACACTGAAGCTTTCTTT
CASSLSGGGYTEAFF
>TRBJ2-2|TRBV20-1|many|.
TGCAGTGCGCGGAGTTTCACCGGGGAGCTGTTTTTT
CSARSFTGELFF
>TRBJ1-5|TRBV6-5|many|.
TGTGCCAGCGGCAGGGATAGCAATCAGCCCCAGCATTTT
CASGRDSNQPQHF
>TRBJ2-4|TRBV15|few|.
TGTGCCACCAGCAGAGATAACGGAAGGGAAAACATTCAGTACTTC
CATSRDNGRENIQYF
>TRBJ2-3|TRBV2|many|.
TGTGCCAGCACCCTCTCCCGTACCGGCACAGATACGCAGTATTTT
CASTLSRTGTDTQYF
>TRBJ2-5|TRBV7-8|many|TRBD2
TGTGCCAGCGGACGGACTAGCGGGGACCAAGAGACCCAGTACTTC
CASGRTSGDQETQYF
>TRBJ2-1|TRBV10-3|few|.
TGTGCCACCTCAGGGGCGATATCCTACAATGAGCAGTTCTTC
CATSGAISYNEQFF
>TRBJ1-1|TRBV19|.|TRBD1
TGTGCCAGTACCGACAGGGGAGGGACTGAAGCTTTCTTT
CASTDRGGTEAFF
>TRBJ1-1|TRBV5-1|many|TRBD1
TGCGCCAGCAGCTTGGCGACAGGGGGTGGTGAAGCTTTCTTT
CASSLATGGGEAFF
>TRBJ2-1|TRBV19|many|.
TGTGCCAGTAGTATTATGCAGGGGTCGGATGAGCAGTTCTTC
CASSIMQGSDEQFF
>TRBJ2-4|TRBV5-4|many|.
TGTGCCAGCCACGGGGTGGAAAAAAACATTCAGTACTTC
CASHGVEKNIQYF
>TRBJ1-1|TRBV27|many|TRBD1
TGTGCCAGCAGTTCAGGGGGTTGGACTGAAGCTTTCTTT
CASSSGGWTEAFF
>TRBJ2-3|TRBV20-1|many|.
TGCAGTGCTCCCACCCAGCTTGCAGATACGCAGTATTTT
CSAPTQLADTQYF
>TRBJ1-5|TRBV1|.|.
TGCACCAGCGTACGCCGCCCCGATCAGCCCCAGCATTTT
CTSVRRPDQPQHF
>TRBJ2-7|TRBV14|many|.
TGTGCCAGCAGCCAAGAGGGCCGAGGGAGCCTCCTTTACTACGAGCAGTACTTC
CASSQEGRGSLLYYEQYF
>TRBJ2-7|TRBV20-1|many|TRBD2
TGCAGTGCGAGACTAGCGGGGGCAGAATCCTACGAGCAGTACTTC
CSARLAGAESYEQYF
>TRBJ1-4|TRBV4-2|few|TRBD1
TGTGCCAGCAACAGGGGGCTTGCTAATGAAAAACTGTTTTTT
CASNRGLANEKLFF
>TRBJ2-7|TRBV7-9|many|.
TGTGCCAGCAGCTTAGTACGGGGGGCAGGTTCCTACGAGCAGTACTTC
CASSLVRGAGSYEQYF
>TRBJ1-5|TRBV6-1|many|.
TGTGCCACCAACCGGGACAACAATCAGCCCCAGCATTTT
CATNRDNNQPQHF
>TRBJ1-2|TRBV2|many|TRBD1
TGTGCCAGCAGCGAACGGACAGGGAGTGGAGGCTACACCTTC
CASSERTGSGGYTF
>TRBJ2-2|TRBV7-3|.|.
TGTGCCAGCAGCACACAGGCAAACACCGGGGAGCTGTTTTTT
CASSTQANTGELFF
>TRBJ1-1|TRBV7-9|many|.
TGTGCCAGCAGCAGGACAGAGCTTAACACTGAAGCTTTCTTT
CASSRTELNTEAFF
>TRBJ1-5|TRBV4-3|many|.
TGCGCCAGCAGCCAAGACGCAGGGATGGGCCAGCCCCAGCATTTT
CASSQDAGMGQPQHF
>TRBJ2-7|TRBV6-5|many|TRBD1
TGTGCCAGCAGTTACTTCCCGGGACAGGGAGGGCCCGAGCAGTACTTC
CASSYFPGQGGPEQYF
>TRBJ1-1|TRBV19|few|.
TGTGCCAGTAGTTACAGCAAGAACACTGAAGCTTTCTTT
CASSYSKNTEAFF
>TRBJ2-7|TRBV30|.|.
TGTGCCTGGGCTAAGGGCCCCTACGAGCAGTACTTC
CAWAKGPYEQYF
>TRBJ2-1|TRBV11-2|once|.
TGTGCCAGCAGCTCGAACGGGGTAATCTACCATGAGCAGTTCTTC
CASSSNGVIYHEQFF
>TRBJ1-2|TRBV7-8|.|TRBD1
TGTGCCAGCAGCTTAGCAGGGACAGCAAACTATGGCTACACCTTC
CASSLAGTANYGYTF